The 32 T cell receptor beta chains below come from one sample, sequenced in a study of blood T cell repertoires in COVID-19. Clones were read by immunoSEQ multiplex PCR, and TCRdb kept only the in-frame ones, dropping some. The sample gives around 160,000 clones, 75% to 90% of which show up once; approximately 8% is in the top ten. The source material was peripheral blood. The source of these receptors is a woman in her sixties with COVID-19, enrolled during active disease.

The rearrangement joins TRBV7-8 to TRBJ1-5, with 7 bases matching TRBD1. The germline gives CDR1 SGHVS, CDR2 FQNEAQ. V trimming: 5 bases; J trimming: 3 bases; junction bases outside the gene matches: 7. This CDR3 comprises 15 residues. Here the CDR3 reads CASSAGTANNQPQHF. The DNA for the CDR3 is TGTGCCAGCAGCGCCGGGACAGCCAACAATCAGCCCCAGCATTTT.

The genes are TRBV9 and TRBJ1-6; the D gene is possibly TRBD1 (5 bases). The CDR3 spans 15 residues. The V end lost 1 base, the J end lost 8 bases, and 13 bases lay between the germline ends. Germline CDR1 and CDR2: SGDLS and YYNGEE. The chain's CDR3 is CASSVRVGGDSPLHF. The CDR3 DNA is TGTGCCAGCAGCGTAAGGGTTGGGGGGGATTCACCCCTCCACTTT.

The rearrangement links TRBV6-5 to TRBJ1-1; D gene ambiguous. V lost 6 bases to trimming and J lost 1 base, with 6 bases between them. CDR1 and CDR2 (germline): MNHEY, SVGAGI. This CDR3 comprises 12 residues. The CDR3 is CASRTENTEAFF. For the CDR3, the DNA is TGTGCCAGCAGAACAGAGAACACTGAAGCTTTCTTT.

The sample holds a few counts of this clone. The gene calls are TRBV7-2 and TRBJ2-1; no definite D call. The germline V gene encodes CDR1 SGHTA and CDR2 FQGNSA. Trimming took 2 bases from V and 0 from J, leaving 8 bases between them. The CDR3 totals 15 residues. CDR3 in amino acids: CASSLSWSSYNEQFF. Written as DNA, the CDR3 is TGTGCCAGCAGCTTATCTTGGAGCTCCTACAATGAGCAGTTCTTC.

The chain joins TRBV27 to TRBJ1-2; tentatively, D is TRBD1 (6 bases). In germline, CDR1 is MNHEY, CDR2 SMNVEV (reference sequence). This CDR3 has 15 residues. With 8 bases removed from V and 4 bases from J, the gap between germline ends came to 20 bases. The CDR3 sequence is CASAIEQGYGYGYTF. CDR3 coding DNA: TGTGCCAGCGCTATTGAACAGGGTTACGGCTATGGCTACACCTTC.

This chain joins TRBV5-1 and TRBJ2-1, with TRBD2 matching 14 bases. This CDR3 is built from 17 residues. CDR1 and CDR2 (germline): SGHRS, YFSETQ. Losses at the gene ends were 3 bases for V and 9 bases for J; bases not matched to a gene: 11. The CDR3 loop is CASSSNPTSGGAGEQFF. In DNA form, the CDR3 reads TGCGCCAGCAGCTCAAACCCGACTAGCGGGGGGGCCGGTGAGCAGTTCTTC.

The V and J genes are TRBV2 and TRBJ1-2, with 7 bases identical to TRBD1. Looked up from germline, CDR1 is SNHLY and CDR2 is FYNNEI. This CDR3 has 13 amino acids. V gave up 7 bases and J gave up 6 bases; unmatched junction bases: 8. DNA for the CDR3: TGTGCCAGCAACAGACAGGGAACGGATGGCTACACCTTC. Translation: CASNRQGTDGYTF.

The rearrangement uses TRBV10-3 and TRBJ1-1; TRBD1 aligns across 7 bases. This CDR3 comprises 15 residues. The junction had 2 bases not matched to a gene; V was cut back by 0 bases and J by 1 base. Germline loops: CDR1 ENHRY, CDR2 SYGVKD. The DNA of the CDR3 is TGTGCCATCAGTGAGTCAGGGGGCGGGAACACTGAAGCTTTCTTT. Protein sequence: CAISESGGGNTEAFF.

The genes are TRBV13 and TRBJ2-7; TRBD2 matches at 7 bases. The CDR3 has 13 amino acids. From germline, CDR1 is PRHDT and CDR2 FYEKMQ (reference sequence). V lost 3 bases, J lost 5 bases, and 4 bases stayed unmatched. The CDR3 here is CASSFGGFDEQYF. The CDR3 DNA reads as TGTGCCAGCAGCTTCGGGGGGTTTGACGAGCAGTACTTC.

The CDR3 is CASSLEETSGANTGELFF. CDR3 bases: TGCGCCAGCAGCTTGGAGGAGACTAGCGGGGCGAACACCGGGGAGCTGTTTTTT. The chain carries TRBV5-1 and TRBJ2-2; 11 bases fit TRBD2. Losses at the gene ends were 0 bases for V and 0 bases for J; bases not matched to a gene: 4. This CDR3 has 18 amino acids. The germline gives CDR1 SGHRS, CDR2 YFSETQ.

The V and J genes are TRBV7-2 and TRBJ2-1, with D hard to call. The CDR3 is 13 residues long. Germline CDR1 is SGHTA and CDR2 is FQGNSA. The ends were cut back, 5 bases at V and 4 bases at J, with 9 bases in the middle. The CDR3 nucleotides read TGTGCCAGCAGCCGCGTAGAATACAATGAGCAGTTCTTC. Protein sequence: CASSRVEYNEQFF.

This chain connects TRBV6-5 to TRBJ1-2; TRBD1 aligns across 11 bases. V shed 8 bases and J 8 bases; nucleotides not matched to a gene: 4. There are 12 residues in the CDR3. CDR1 and CDR2 (germline): MNHEY, SVGAGI. The CDR3 DNA is TGTGCCAGCTCGGGACAGGGGGGAGGCTACACCTTC. Translated: CASSGQGGGYTF.

This clone occurred once. The V gene is TRBV2, the J gene TRBJ1-1; possibly TRBD1 for D (6 bases). The CDR3 is made up of 13 amino acids. Germline assignment: CDR1 SNHLY and CDR2 FYNNEI. V was cut by 9 bases and J by 0 bases, with 11 bases left in between. The DNA of the CDR3 is TGTGCCAGTCATGGACAGTTGAACACTGAAGCTTTCTTT. Amino acids: CASHGQLNTEAFF. Combining the CDR3 with reference TRBV2 and TRBJ1-1 gives the whole variable domain EPEVTQTPSHQVTQMGQEVILRCVPISNHLYFYWYRQILGQKVEFLVSFYNNEISEKSEIFDDQFSVERPDGSNFTLKIRSTKLEDSAMYFCASHGQLNTEAFFGQGTRLTVV.

This clone has a handful of counts. This chain uses TRBV7-6 with TRBJ1-1, with 7 bases lining up with TRBD1. Per germline, CDR1 SGHVS and CDR2 FNYEAQ. The V gene end was trimmed by 4 bases and the J gene end by 1 base; junction bases not matched to a gene: 6. This CDR3 is 15 amino acids long. CDR3 protein: CASSSEQGTNTEAFF. In nucleotides, the CDR3 is TGTGCCAGCAGCTCGGAACAGGGGACGAACACTGAAGCTTTCTTT.

The chain combines TRBV2 with TRBJ2-1; 9 nucleotides line up with TRBD2. This CDR3 has 15 residues. Germline V gene sequence: CDR1 SNHLY, CDR2 FYNNEI. The V and J ends lost 11 bases and 8 bases, in that order; junction bases with no gene match: 16. In DNA form, the CDR3 reads TGTGCCTGGACGAGCGGGGGGCGGTCTGGCGATGAGCAGTTCTTC. It translates to CAWTSGGRSGDEQFF.

This clone was counted only a few times. The chain recombines TRBV7-2 with TRBJ1-1; TRBD1 might be the D (6 bases). Trimming took off 6 bases at V and 3 bases at J, with 14 bases between the two ends. CDR1 is SGHTA, CDR2 FQGNSA, per germline. The CDR3 spans 14 residues. CDR3 coding DNA: TGTGCCAGCAGTCGCAGGGGAGGGGACACTGAAGCTTTCTTT. Amino acids: CASSRRGGDTEAFF.

V and J are TRBV3-1 (or the pseudogene TRBV3-2) and TRBJ2-5, with 8 bases identical to TRBD2. The trim removed 4 bases at V and 1 base at J, leaving 5 bases unmatched. The CDR3 has 15 residues. Germline V CDR1 and CDR2: LGHDT, YNNKEL (reference sequence). The CDR3 spells CASSLAAGGQETQYF. CDR3 sequence (DNA): TGTGCCAGCAGCCTTGCTGCGGGGGGCCAAGAGACCCAGTACTTC.

The chain has TRBV5-1 and TRBJ2-7; the match to TRBD1 covers 7 bases. This CDR3 is built from 15 residues. V lost 0 bases and J lost 4; bases outside the gene matches: 7. Germline lookup yields CDR1 SGHRS and CDR2 YFSETQ. The CDR3 protein is CASSLATGQFYEQYF. CDR3 DNA: TGCGCCAGCAGCTTGGCAACGGGACAGTTTTACGAGCAGTACTTC.

This clone was picked up one time. This chain uses TRBV18 with TRBJ1-4, with TRBD1 identical over 9 bases. This CDR3 spans 14 amino acids. Germline values: CDR1 KGHSH, CDR2 LQKENI. V was clipped by 5 bases and J by 4 bases; unmatched bases: 2. CDR3 protein: CASSRGQGNEKLFF. The DNA for the CDR3 is TGTGCCAGCTCAAGGGGACAGGGTAATGAAAAACTGTTTTTT.

The CDR3: CASSQLRSPLHF. For the CDR3, the DNA is TGTGCCAGCAGCCAACTACGTTCACCCCTCCACTTT. The V gene is TRBV3-1 (or the pseudogene TRBV3-2), the J gene TRBJ1-6; D call uncertain. CDR3 length: 12 residues. V was trimmed by 2 bases and J by 9 bases, leaving 5 bases between them. Germline CDR1 is LGHDT and CDR2 is YNNKEL (reference sequence).

The chain joins TRBV9 to TRBJ2-1; 8 bases match TRBD2. Germline V gene data show CDR1 as SGDLS and CDR2 as YYNGEE. V was clipped by 0 bases and J by 0 bases; unmatched bases: 5. The CDR3 sequence is 17 residues long. The CDR3 loop is CASSVAGGGSSYNEQFF. DNA for the CDR3: TGTGCCAGCAGCGTAGCAGGCGGGGGGAGCTCCTACAATGAGCAGTTCTTC.

J is TRBJ2-1 and V is TRBV15; maybe TRBD1 (5 bases). In germline, CDR1 is LNHNV, CDR2 YYDKDF (reference sequence). The length of the CDR3 is 15 residues. The V end was cut by 0 bases, the J end by 4 bases, with 10 bases between. The DNA for the CDR3 is TGTGCCACCAGCAGAGATCAGGGCACGTACAATGAGCAGTTCTTC. This encodes CATSRDQGTYNEQFF. The whole variable domain, filled in from reference TRBV15 and TRBJ2-1, reads DAMVIQNPRYQVTQFGKPVTLSCSQTLNHNVMYWYQQKSSQAPKLLFHYYDKDFNNEADTPDNFQSRRPNTSFCFLDIRSPGLGDTAMYLCATSRDQGTYNEQFFGPGTRLTVL.

J is TRBJ2-7 and V is TRBV9; a possible D gene is TRBD1 (6 bases). Germline CDR1 SGDLS, CDR2 YYNGEE. The V end lost 0 bases, the J end lost 0 bases, and 10 bases lay between the germline ends. The CDR3 consists of 15 residues. The CDR3 here is CASSVAGQSSYEQYF. The CDR3, as DNA: TGTGCCAGCAGCGTAGCAGGACAGAGCTCCTACGAGCAGTACTTC.

V and J are TRBV21-1 and TRBJ1-1; the D call in the table, TRBD1, was not verified against the DNA. TRBV21-1 is annotated as a pseudogene. The CDR3 length is 13 residues. CDR3 nucleotide sequence: TGTGCCAGCAGGACAGGGTATTGGACTGAAGCTTTCTTT. Translating gives CASRTGYWTEAFF.

The rearrangement uses TRBV7-8 and TRBJ2-1; D is perhaps TRBD1 (7 bases). V was trimmed by 1 base and J by 8 bases, leaving 15 bases between them. Germline V gives CDR1 SGHVS, CDR2 FQNEAQ. The CDR3 has 15 amino acids. CDR3 protein: CASSLVLSRGDEQFF. The DNA for the CDR3 is TGTGCCAGCAGCTTAGTGTTGAGCAGGGGGGATGAGCAGTTCTTC. Using reference TRBV7-8 and TRBJ2-1 for the parts outside the CDR3, the full variable domain is GAGVSQSPRYKVAKRGQDVALRCDPISGHVSLFWYQQALGQGPEFLTYFQNEAQLDKSGLPSDRFFAERPEGSVSTLKIQRTQQEDSAVYLCASSLVLSRGDEQFFGPGTRLTVL.

The gene calls are TRBV7-3 and TRBJ2-3; 13 nucleotides line up with TRBD2. CDR3 size: 16 residues. Trimming at V came to 0 bases and at J to 3 bases, leaving 0 bases not matched to a gene. Germline CDR1 and CDR2: SGHTA and FQGTGA. The CDR3 nucleotides are TGTGCCAGCAGCTTAACGACTAGCGGGGGGACAGATACGCAGTATTTT. Encoded protein: CASSLTTSGGTDTQYF.

The chain links TRBV11-3 to TRBJ2-2; D not certain. Per germline, CDR1 SGHNT and CDR2 YENEEA. The CDR3 runs to 14 residues. Trimming took 5 bases from V and 5 from J, leaving 12 bases between them. The CDR3: CASSLAFGTGELFF. As DNA, the CDR3 is TGTGCCAGCAGCCTCGCCTTCGGGACCGGGGAGCTGTTTTTT.

The CDR3 is CASSINRGDTEAFF. DNA for the CDR3: TGTGCCAGCAGTATCAACAGGGGGGACACTGAAGCTTTCTTT. The genes are TRBV7-2 and TRBJ1-1; the match to TRBD1 covers 8 bases. This CDR3 region has 14 residues. Trimming took 6 bases from V and 3 from J; bases not matched to a gene: 6. Germline V lookup: CDR1 SGHTA, CDR2 FQGNSA. Variable domain in full (rest from reference TRBV7-2 and TRBJ1-1): GAGVSQSPSNKVTEKGKDVELRCDPISGHTALYWYRQSLGQGLEFLIYFQGNSAPDKSGLPSDRFSAERTGGSVSTLTIQRTQQEDSAVYLCASSINRGDTEAFFGQGTRLTVV.

The genes are TRBV10-3 and TRBJ1-2, with 7 bases identical to TRBD1. CDR3 size: 12 residues. Trimming cost V 7 bases and J 6 bases; bases outside gene matches: 5. Looked up from germline, CDR1 is ENHRY and CDR2 is SYGVKD. The CDR3 DNA is TGTGCCATCACCACGACAGGGAATGGCTACACCTTC. Amino acids: CAITTTGNGYTF.

The J gene is TRBJ2-7, the V gene TRBV10-3, with 9 bases fitting TRBD1. After removal of 10 bases from V and 5 bases from J, the junction contained 6 bases not matched to a gene. Germline V CDR1 and CDR2: ENHRY, SYGVKD. There are 12 residues in the CDR3. The CDR3 sequence: CATRGQGNEQYF. The DNA for the CDR3 is TGTGCCACACGGGGACAGGGAAACGAGCAGTACTTC.

The chain is built from TRBV15 and TRBJ2-1, with D uncertain. Deletions cut 1 base from V and 7 bases from J, with 11 bases between. Germline-derived CDR1 and CDR2 are LNHNV and YYDKDF (reference sequence). The CDR3 totals 14 residues. The CDR3 sequence: CATSRGQLENEQFF. The CDR3 region has the DNA TGTGCCACCAGCAGAGGCCAATTGGAGAATGAGCAGTTCTTC.

This chain links TRBV19 with TRBJ1-5, with D perhaps TRBD1 (5 bases). With 4 bases removed from V and 0 bases from J, the gap between germline ends came to 13 bases. Germline V lookup: CDR1 LNHDA, CDR2 SQIVND (reference sequence). The CDR3 has 16 amino acids. The CDR3 here is CASSSRQGGSNQPQHF. CDR3 nucleotide sequence: TGTGCCAGTAGTAGCAGGCAGGGAGGTAGCAATCAGCCCCAGCATTTT. The whole variable domain, remainder taken from reference TRBV19 and TRBJ1-5, is DGGITQSPKYLFRKEGQNVTLSCEQNLNHDAMYWYRQDPGQGLRLIYYSQIVNDFQKGDIAEGYSVSREKKESFPLTVTSAQKNPTAFYLCASSSRQGGSNQPQHFGDGTRLSIL.